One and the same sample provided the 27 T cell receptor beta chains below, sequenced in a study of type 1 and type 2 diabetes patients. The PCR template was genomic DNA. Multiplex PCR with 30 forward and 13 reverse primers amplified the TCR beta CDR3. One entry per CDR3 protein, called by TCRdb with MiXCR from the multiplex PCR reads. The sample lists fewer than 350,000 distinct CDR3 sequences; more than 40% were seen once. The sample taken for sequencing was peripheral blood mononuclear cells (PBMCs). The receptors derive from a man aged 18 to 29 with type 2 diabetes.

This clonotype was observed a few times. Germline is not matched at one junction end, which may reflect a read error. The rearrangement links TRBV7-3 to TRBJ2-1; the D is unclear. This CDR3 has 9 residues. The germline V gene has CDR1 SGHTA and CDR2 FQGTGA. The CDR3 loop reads CASSPQTVF. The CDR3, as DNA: TGTGCCAGCAGTCCCCAAACAGTTTTC. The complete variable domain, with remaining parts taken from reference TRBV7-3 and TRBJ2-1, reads GAGVSQTPSNKVTEKGKYVELRCDPISGHTALYWYRQSLGQGPEFLIYFQGTGAADDSGLPNDRFFAVRPEGSVSTLKIQRTERGDSAVYLCASSPQTVFGPGTRLTVL.

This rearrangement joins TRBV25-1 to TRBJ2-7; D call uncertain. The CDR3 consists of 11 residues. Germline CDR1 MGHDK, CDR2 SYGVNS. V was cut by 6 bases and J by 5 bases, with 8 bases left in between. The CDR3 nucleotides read TGTGCCAGCAGCCATTCCCACGAGCAGTACTTC. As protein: CASSHSHEQYF.

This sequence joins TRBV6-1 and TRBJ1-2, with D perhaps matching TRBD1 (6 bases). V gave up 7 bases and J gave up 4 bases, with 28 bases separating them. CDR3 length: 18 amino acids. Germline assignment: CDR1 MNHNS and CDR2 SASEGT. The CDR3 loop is CASTANAGTPSGSYGYTF. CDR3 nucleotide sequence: TGTGCCAGCACAGCAAACGCCGGGACACCCTCCGGCAGCTATGGCTACACCTTC.

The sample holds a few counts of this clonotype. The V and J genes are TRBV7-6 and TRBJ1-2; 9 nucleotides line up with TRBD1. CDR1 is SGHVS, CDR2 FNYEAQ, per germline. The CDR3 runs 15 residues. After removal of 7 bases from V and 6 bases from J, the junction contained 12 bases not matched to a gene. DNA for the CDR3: TGTGCCAGCACCAAAAAGGTCGGGGACAGGGATGGCTACACCTTC. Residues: CASTKKVGDRDGYTF.

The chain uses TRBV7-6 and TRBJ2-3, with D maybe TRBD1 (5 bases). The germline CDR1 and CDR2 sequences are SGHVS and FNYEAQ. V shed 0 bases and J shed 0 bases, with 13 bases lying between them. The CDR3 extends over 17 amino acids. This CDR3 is CASSLAPGPPSTDTQYF. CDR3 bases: TGTGCCAGCAGCTTAGCGCCAGGGCCACCTAGCACAGATACGCAGTATTTT.

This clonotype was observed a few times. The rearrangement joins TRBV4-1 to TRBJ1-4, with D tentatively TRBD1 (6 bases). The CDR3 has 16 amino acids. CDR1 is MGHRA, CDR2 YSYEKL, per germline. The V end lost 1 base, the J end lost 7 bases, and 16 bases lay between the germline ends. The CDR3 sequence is CASSQVQPQGLEKLFF. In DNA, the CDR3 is TGCGCCAGCAGCCAAGTTCAGCCCCAGGGGCTTGAAAAACTGTTTTTT.

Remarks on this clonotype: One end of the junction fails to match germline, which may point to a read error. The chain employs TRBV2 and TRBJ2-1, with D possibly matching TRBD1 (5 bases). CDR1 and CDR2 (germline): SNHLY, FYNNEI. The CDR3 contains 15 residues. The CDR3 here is CASIMGQSSYNEQFF. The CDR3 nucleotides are TGCGCCAGCATAATGGGGCAGAGCTCCTACAATGAGCAGTTCTTC.

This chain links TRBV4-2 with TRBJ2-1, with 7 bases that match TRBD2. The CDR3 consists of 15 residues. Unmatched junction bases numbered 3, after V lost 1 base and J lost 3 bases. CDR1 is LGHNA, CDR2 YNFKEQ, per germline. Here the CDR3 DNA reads TGTGCCAGCAGCCAAGGCGGGAGTGTCTACAATGAGCAGTTCTTC. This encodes CASSQGGSVYNEQFF.

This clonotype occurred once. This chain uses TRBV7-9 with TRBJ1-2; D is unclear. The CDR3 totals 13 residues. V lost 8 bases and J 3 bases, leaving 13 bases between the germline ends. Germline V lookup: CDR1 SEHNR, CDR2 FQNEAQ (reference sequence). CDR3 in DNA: TGTGCCAGCGCCGACACGTCTGACTATGGCTACACCTTC. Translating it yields CASADTSDYGYTF.

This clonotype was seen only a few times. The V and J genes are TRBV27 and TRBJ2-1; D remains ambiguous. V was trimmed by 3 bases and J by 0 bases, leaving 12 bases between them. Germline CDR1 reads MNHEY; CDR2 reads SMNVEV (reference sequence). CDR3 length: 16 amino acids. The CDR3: CASSFIAQSSYNEQFF. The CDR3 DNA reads TGTGCCAGCAGTTTCATTGCACAGAGCTCCTACAATGAGCAGTTCTTC.

Written as DNA, the CDR3 is TGCAGCGTTGTCTCGGGAAACCACTATGGCTACACCTTC. This codes for CSVVSGNHYGYTF. The V call is TRBV29-1, the J call TRBJ1-2; D is ambiguous. The CDR3 is 13 amino acids. Deletions cut 4 bases from V and 3 bases from J, with 12 bases between. Germline V CDR1 and CDR2: SQVTM, ANQGSEA.

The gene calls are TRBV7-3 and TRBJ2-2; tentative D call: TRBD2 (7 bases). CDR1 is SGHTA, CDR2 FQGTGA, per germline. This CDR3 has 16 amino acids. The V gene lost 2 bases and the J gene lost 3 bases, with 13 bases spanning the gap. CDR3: CASSLSRGADTGELFF. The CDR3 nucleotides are TGTGCCAGCAGCTTATCTCGGGGGGCCGACACCGGGGAGCTGTTTTTT.

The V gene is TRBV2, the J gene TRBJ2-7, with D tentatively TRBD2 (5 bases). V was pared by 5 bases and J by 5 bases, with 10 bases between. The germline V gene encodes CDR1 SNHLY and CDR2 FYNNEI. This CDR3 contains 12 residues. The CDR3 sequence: CASSFAGHEQYF. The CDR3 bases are TGTGCCAGCAGTTTTGCGGGCCACGAGCAGTACTTC.

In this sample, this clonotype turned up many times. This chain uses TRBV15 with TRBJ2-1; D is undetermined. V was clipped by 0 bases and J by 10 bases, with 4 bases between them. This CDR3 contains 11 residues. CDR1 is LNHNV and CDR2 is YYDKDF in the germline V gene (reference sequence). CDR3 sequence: CATSRDVEQFF. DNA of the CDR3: TGTGCCACCAGCAGAGACGTGGAGCAGTTCTTC.

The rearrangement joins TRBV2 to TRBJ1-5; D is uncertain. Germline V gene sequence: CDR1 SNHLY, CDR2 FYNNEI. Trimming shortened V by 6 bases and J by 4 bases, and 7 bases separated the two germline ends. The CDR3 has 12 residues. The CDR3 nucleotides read TGTGCCAGCAGCGATACGAATCAGCCCCAGCATTTT. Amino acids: CASSDTNQPQHF. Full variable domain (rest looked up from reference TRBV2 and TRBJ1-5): EPEVTQTPSHQVTQMGQEVILRCVPISNHLYFYWYRQILGQKVEFLVSFYNNEISEKSEIFDDQFSVERPDGSNFTLKIRSTKLEDSAMYFCASSDTNQPQHFGDGTRLSIL.

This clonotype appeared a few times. CDR3 in amino acids: CASSESIRDYNYGYTF. In nucleotides, the CDR3 is TGCGCCAGCAGTGAGTCGATCCGGGATTACAACTATGGCTACACCTTC. The V gene is TRBV10-2, the J gene TRBJ1-2; D gene ambiguous. CDR1 is WSHSY and CDR2 is SAAADI in the germline V gene. Trimming pared 0 bases from V and 2 bases from J, leaving 13 bases between. The CDR3 runs 16 residues.

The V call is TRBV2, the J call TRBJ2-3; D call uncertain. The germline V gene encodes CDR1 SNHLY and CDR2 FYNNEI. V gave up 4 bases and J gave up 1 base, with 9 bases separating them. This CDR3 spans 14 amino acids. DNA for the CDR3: TGTGCCAGCAGTGGTGCCCTAGGCACAGATACGCAGTATTTT. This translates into CASSGALGTDTQYF.

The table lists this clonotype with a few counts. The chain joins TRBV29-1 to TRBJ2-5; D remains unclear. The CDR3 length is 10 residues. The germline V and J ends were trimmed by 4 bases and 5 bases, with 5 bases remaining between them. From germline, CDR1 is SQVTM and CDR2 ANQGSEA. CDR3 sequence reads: CSVVRETQYF. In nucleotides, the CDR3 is TGCAGCGTTGTCCGGGAGACCCAGTACTTC.

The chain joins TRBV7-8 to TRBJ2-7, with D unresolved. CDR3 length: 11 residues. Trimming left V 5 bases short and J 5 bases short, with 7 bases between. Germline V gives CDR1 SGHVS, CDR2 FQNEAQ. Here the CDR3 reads CASSPRDEQYF. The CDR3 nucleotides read TGTGCCAGCAGCCCCCGAGACGAGCAGTACTTC.

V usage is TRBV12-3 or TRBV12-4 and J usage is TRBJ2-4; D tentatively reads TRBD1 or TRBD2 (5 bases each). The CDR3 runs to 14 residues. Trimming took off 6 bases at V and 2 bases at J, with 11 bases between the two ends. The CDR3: CASSPGGPKNIQYF. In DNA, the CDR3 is TGTGCCAGCAGCCCTGGGGGACCCAAAAACATTCAGTACTTC.

As DNA, the CDR3 is TGTGCCAGCAGTTTGTTTAAGCGGGGCTCCTACAATGAGCAGTTCTTC. This gives the protein CASSLFKRGSYNEQFF. The chain is built from TRBV12-3 or TRBV12-4 and TRBJ2-1, with 7 positions matching TRBD2. J lost 0 bases, V lost 3 bases, and 5 bases had no gene match. CDR3 length: 16 residues.

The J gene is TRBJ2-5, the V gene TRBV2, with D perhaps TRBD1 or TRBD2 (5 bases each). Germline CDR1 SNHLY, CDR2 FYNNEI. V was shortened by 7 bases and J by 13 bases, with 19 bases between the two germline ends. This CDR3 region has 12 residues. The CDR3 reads CASTLDGARPYF. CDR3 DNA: TGTGCCAGCACTCTCGACGGGGCCCGACCGTACTTC.

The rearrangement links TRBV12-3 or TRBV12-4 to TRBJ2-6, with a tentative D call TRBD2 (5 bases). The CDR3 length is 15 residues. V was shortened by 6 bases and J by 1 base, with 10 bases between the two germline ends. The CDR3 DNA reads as TGTGCCAGCAGACCGACGGGGTCTGGGGCCAACGTCCTGACTTTC. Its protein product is CASRPTGSGANVLTF.

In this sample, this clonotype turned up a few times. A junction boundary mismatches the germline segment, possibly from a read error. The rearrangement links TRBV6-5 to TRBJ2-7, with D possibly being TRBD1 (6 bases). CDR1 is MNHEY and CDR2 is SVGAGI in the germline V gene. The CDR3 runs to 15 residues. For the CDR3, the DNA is TGTGCCACCAGTTTTGGTCAGGGGATCGCCTACGAGCAGTACTTC. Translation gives CATSFGQGIAYEQYF.

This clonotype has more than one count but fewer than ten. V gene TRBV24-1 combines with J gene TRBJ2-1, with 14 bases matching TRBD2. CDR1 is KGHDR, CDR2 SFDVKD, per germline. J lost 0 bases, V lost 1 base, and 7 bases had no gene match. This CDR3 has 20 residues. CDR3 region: CATSDFGTSGSWSSYNEQFF. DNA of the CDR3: TGTGCCACCAGTGATTTCGGGACTAGCGGGAGTTGGTCCTCCTACAATGAGCAGTTCTTC.

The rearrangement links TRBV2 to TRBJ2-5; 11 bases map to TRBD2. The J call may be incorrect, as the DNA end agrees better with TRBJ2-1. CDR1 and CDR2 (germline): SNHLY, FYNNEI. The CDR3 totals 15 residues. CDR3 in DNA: TGTGCCAGCGGGGGACTAGCGGAGGGTGGCAATGAGCAGTTCTTC. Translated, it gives CASGGLAEGGNEQFF.

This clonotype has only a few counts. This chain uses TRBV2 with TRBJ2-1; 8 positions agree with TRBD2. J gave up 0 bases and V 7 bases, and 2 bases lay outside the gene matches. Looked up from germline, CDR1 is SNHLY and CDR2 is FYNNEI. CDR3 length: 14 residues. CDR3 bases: TGTGCCAGCATGGGGACTAGCTCCTACAATGAGCAGTTCTTC. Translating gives CASMGTSSYNEQFF.